One and the same sample provided the 12 T cell receptor beta chains below, sequenced in a study of control samples from healthy donors and cancer patients (dated by TCRdb to the early 2020s). Preparation of the library involved the immunoSEQ multiplex PCR assay. The clones in this table, taken by TCRdb from immuneACCESS, are in-frame only. Not every clone is retained; where verified, under half of the shortfall comes from an unresolved V gene, and the cause of the rest is unknown. A total of fewer than 200,000 clones appear in this sample, about 90% of them only once. 1.1% to 1.5% of the sample comes from the top ten. The sample was blood. These receptors were taken from a woman in her 50s in good health.

The chain links TRBV3-1 (or the pseudogene TRBV3-2) to TRBJ2-2; no clear D. V lost 5 bases, J lost 12 bases, and 13 bases lay in between. The CDR3 contains 12 residues. Germline lookup yields CDR1 LGHDT and CDR2 YNNKEL (reference sequence). The CDR3 coding sequence is TGTGCCAGCAGCGAGACAATGTTGAAGCTGTTTTTT. This translates into CASSETMLKLFF.

The genes are TRBV10-2 and TRBJ1-5, with D tentatively TRBD1 (5 bases). CDR1 is WSHSY, CDR2 SAAADI, per germline. Trimming took off 8 bases at V and 6 bases at J, with 14 bases between the two ends. The CDR3 is 13 amino acids. In DNA, the CDR3 is TGCGCCAGCTCCCAGGGCCGGGGTCAGCCCCAGCATTTT. It codes for CASSQGRGQPQHF.

This chain uses TRBV11-2 with TRBJ1-2, with D tentatively TRBD1 (5 bases). The CDR3 extends over 13 amino acids. The V and J ends lost 1 base and 7 bases respectively, with 10 bases between them. The V gene's germline CDR1 is SGHAT and CDR2 FQNNGV. The CDR3 region is CASSLVAGSGYTF. The CDR3 DNA follows: TGTGCCAGCAGCTTAGTGGCAGGGTCTGGCTACACCTTC.

The J gene is TRBJ1-2, the V gene TRBV27; 8 positions agree with TRBD1. V shed 6 bases, J shed 4 bases, and the junction held 1 base outside the gene matches. The CDR3 extends over 12 amino acids. The germline V gene encodes CDR1 MNHEY and CDR2 SMNVEV (reference sequence). The CDR3 DNA reads TGTGCCAGCAGGGACAGGGCCTATGGCTACACCTTC. Translation gives CASRDRAYGYTF.

This clone has just one count. The chain carries TRBV28 and TRBJ1-5; D not resolved. CDR3 size: 14 residues. Trimming removed 6 bases from V and 2 bases from J, with 11 bases in between. The germline V gene has CDR1 MDHEN and CDR2 SYDVKM. CDR3 sequence (DNA): TGTGCCAGCAGGCCGGGAGGACGCAATCAGCCCCAGCATTTT. Protein product: CASRPGGRNQPQHF.

This rearrangement joins TRBV9 to TRBJ2-7; 9 bases line up with TRBD1. V lost 0 bases, J lost 4 bases, and 5 bases stayed unmatched. This CDR3 spans 15 amino acids. CDR1 SGDLS and CDR2 YYNGEE come from the germline V gene. The CDR3 DNA is TGTGCCAGCAGCGTAGCCGTGACAGGGGGATACGAGCAGTACTTC. Its translation: CASSVAVTGGYEQYF.

The chain uses TRBV27 and TRBJ2-5; D is perhaps TRBD1 (6 bases). The V gene lost 0 bases and the J gene lost 2 bases, with 10 bases spanning the gap. Germline-derived CDR1 and CDR2 are MNHEY and SMNVEV (reference sequence). This CDR3 contains 15 residues. The CDR3: CASSLSIGTQETQYF. CDR3 nucleotides: TGTGCCAGCAGTTTATCGATAGGGACACAAGAGACCCAGTACTTC.

J is TRBJ2-3 and V is TRBV11-3, with 8 nucleotides matching TRBD2. The CDR3 consists of 15 residues. The germline CDR1 and CDR2 sequences are SGHNT and YENEEA. Trimming at V came to 0 bases and at J to 6 bases, leaving 5 bases not matched to a gene. CDR3 region: CASSLEAGGRDTQYF. DNA of the CDR3: TGTGCCAGCAGCTTAGAGGCGGGGGGCAGGGATACGCAGTATTTT.

The chain has TRBV5-1 and TRBJ2-3; 11 bases match TRBD2. Germline V lookup: CDR1 SGHRS, CDR2 YFSETQ. The junction had 3 bases not matched to a gene; V was cut back by 0 bases and J by 0 bases. This CDR3 has 17 amino acids. CDR3 DNA sequence: TGCGCCAGCAGCTTGGTAGCGGGGGGGCCCAGCACAGATACGCAGTATTTT. Protein sequence: CASSLVAGGPSTDTQYF.

The J gene is TRBJ1-5, the V gene TRBV7-2; D gene uncertain. The CDR3 has 14 residues. V was shortened by 1 base and J by 6 bases, with 10 bases between the two germline ends. Germline CDR1 reads SGHTA; CDR2 reads FQGNSA. In DNA, the CDR3 is TGTGCCAGCAGCTTAGGGAGGGCCCCTCAGCCCCAGCATTTT. It codes for CASSLGRAPQPQHF.

The V gene is TRBV29-1, the J gene TRBJ2-5; D is undetermined. The germline V and J ends were trimmed by 4 bases and 2 bases, with 8 bases remaining between them. CDR1 and CDR2 from the germline V gene are SQVTM and ANQGSEA. The CDR3 sequence is 12 residues long. CDR3 protein: CSVGVLQETQYF. In DNA form, the CDR3 reads TGCAGCGTTGGAGTCTTGCAAGAGACCCAGTACTTC.

The chain links TRBV5-1 to TRBJ1-1; D is undetermined. CDR1 is SGHRS, CDR2 YFSETQ, per germline. The germline V and J ends were trimmed by 2 bases and 8 bases, with 19 bases remaining between them. The CDR3 consists of 15 residues. The CDR3 nucleotides are TGCGCCAGCAGCTTTAGCCGGGCCTTACAACTGGAAGCTTTCTTT. It yields the protein CASSFSRALQLEAFF.